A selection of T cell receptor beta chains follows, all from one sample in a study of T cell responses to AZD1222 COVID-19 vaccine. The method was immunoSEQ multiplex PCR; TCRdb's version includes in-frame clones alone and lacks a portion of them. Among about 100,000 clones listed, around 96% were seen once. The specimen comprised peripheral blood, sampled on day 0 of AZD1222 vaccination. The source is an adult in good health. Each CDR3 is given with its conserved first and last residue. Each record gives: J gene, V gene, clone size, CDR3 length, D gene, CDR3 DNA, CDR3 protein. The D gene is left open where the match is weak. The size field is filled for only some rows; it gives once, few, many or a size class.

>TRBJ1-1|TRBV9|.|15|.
TGTGCCAGCAGCGCATACGGGGAACTTATCACTGAAGCTTTCTTT
CASSAYGELITEAFF
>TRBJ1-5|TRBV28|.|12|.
TGTGCCAGCAGCCCCGGTTTTCAGCCCCAGCATTTT
CASSPGFQPQHF
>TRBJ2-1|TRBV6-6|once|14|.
TGTGCCAGCTTGTTGCAAAGCTCCTACAATGAGCAGTTCTTC
CASLLQSSYNEQFF
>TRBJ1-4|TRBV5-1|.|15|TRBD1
TGCGCCAGCAGCACAGGGACAGGGGGCGATGAAAAACTGTTTTTT
CASSTGTGGDEKLFF
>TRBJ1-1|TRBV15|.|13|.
TGTGCCACCCGCCGAGGAGGGGACACTGAAGCTTTCTTT
CATRRGGDTEAFF
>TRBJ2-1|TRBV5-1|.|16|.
TGCGCCAGCAGCCCCCTTTGGGGCGGATTCTACAATGAGCAGTTCTTC
CASSPLWGGFYNEQFF
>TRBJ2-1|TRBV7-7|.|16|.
TGTGCTAGCAGCTTAGGTGGAGTCCGCTCCTACAATGAGCAGTTCTTC
CASSLGGVRSYNEQFF
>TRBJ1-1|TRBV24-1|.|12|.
TGTGCCACCACTTTTAGACTCGAAAAAGCTTTCTTT
CATTFRLEKAFF
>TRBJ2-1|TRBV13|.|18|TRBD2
TGTGCCAGCAGCTTAGGCCTCCAGCGGGAAATCTCCTACAATGAGCAGTTCTTC
CASSLGLQREISYNEQFF
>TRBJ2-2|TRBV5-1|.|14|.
TGCGCCAGCAGCTTCACGGGCGGCACCGGGGAGCTGTTTTTT
CASSFTGGTGELFF
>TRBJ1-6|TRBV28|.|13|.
TGTGCCAGCAGTTTATTCCGTAATTCACCCCTCCACTTT
CASSLFRNSPLHF
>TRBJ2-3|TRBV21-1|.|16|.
TGTGCCAGCAGCAAAGCGAGGGGGACCGGCACAGATACGCAGTATTTT
CASSKARGTGTDTQYF
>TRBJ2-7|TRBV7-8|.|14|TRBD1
TGTGCCAGCAGCGCAACGGGACAGACTTTCGAGCAGTACTTC
CASSATGQTFEQYF
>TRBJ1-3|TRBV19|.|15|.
TGTGCCAGTAGTACAGGACTGTACTCTGGAAACACCATATATTTT
CASSTGLYSGNTIYF
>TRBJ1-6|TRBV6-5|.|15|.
TGTGCCAGCAGTCCGTCGACGGGCGTAATGGGACCCCTCCACTTT
CASSPSTGVMGPLHF
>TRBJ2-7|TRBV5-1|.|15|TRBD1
TGCGCCAGCAGCTTGCCCGGGACAGTATACTACGAGCAGTACTTC
CASSLPGTVYYEQYF
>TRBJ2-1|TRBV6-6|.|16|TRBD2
TGTGCCAGCAGTTTGCCTAGCGGGGGGGCCTACAATGAGCAGTTCTTC
CASSLPSGGAYNEQFF
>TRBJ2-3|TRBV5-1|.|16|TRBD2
TGCGCCAGCAGCTTTACTAGCGGGGTGAGCACAGATACGCAGTATTTT
CASSFTSGVSTDTQYF
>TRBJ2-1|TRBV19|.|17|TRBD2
TGTGCCAGTACCCCCGGACTAGCGGCCGCCTCCTACAATGAGCAGTTCTTC
CASTPGLAAASYNEQFF
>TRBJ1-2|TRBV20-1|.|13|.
TGCAGTGCTAGTCGTCAGACAGCGGGGGTCTACACCTTC
CSASRQTAGVYTF
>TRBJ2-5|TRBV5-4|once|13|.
TGTGCCAGCAGCTTGGTGGGGAAAGAGACCCAGTACTTC
CASSLVGKETQYF
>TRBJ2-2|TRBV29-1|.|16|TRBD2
TGCAGCGTTCGGCGCCGGACTAGCGGGGGCACCGGGGAGCTGTTTTTT
CSVRRRTSGGTGELFF
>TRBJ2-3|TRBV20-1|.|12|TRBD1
TGCAGTGCAAGTACAGGGGCCGATACGCAGTATTTT
CSASTGADTQYF
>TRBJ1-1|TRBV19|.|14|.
TGTGCCAGTAGTAGGGGACTCAAAGGGACTGAAGCTTTCTTT
CASSRGLKGTEAFF
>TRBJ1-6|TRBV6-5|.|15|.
TGTGCCAGCAGTCCTCAGGGGCCCGGGAATTCACCCCTCCACTTT
CASSPQGPGNSPLHF
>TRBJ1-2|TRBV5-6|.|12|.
TGTGCCAGCAGCTCATTCCTGGGAGGCTACACCTTC
CASSSFLGGYTF
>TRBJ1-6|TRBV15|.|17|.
TGTGCCACCAGCCGTCGCGGGACATCCGCCTATAATTCACCCCTCCACTTT
CATSRRGTSAYNSPLHF
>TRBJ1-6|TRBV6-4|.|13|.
TGTGCCAGCAGTGAGGGACATAGCTCACCCCTCCACTTT
CASSEGHSSPLHF
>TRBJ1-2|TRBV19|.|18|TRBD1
TGTGCCAGTAGTACCACCGGGACAGGGGCGCGCCTGGCGTATGGCTACACCTTC
CASSTTGTGARLAYGYTF
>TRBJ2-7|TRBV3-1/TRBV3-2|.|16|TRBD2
TGTGCCAGCAGCCAAGATATCAGGACTAGCTACTACGAGCAGTACTTC
CASSQDIRTSYYEQYF
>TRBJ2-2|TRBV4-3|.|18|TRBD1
TGCGCCAGCAGCCAAGGACTTTTGGCAGGGGGCGGCGCCGGGGAGCTGTTTTTT
CASSQGLLAGGGAGELFF
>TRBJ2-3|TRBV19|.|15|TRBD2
TGTGCCACCCGGACTAGCGGTTCTGGCGCAGATACGCAGTATTTT
CATRTSGSGADTQYF
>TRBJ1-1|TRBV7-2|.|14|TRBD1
TGTGCCAGCAGCTCCCAACAGGGGGGAACTGAAGCTTTCTTT
CASSSQQGGTEAFF
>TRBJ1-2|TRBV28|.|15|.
TGTGCCAGCAGCACCCCCGAAGGAGGTAACTATGGCTACACCTTC
CASSTPEGGNYGYTF
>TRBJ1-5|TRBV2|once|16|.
TGTGCCAGCAGTGAAGTGTATGGGTACGGCAATCAGCCCCAGCATTTT
CASSEVYGYGNQPQHF
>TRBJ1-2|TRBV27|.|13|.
TGTGCCAGCAGTTCTAATCCCCTAGGAGGCTACACCTTC
CASSSNPLGGYTF
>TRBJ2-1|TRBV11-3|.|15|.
TGTGCCAGCAGCTTAGAGGCCCAACGGAGGGATGAGCAGTTCTTC
CASSLEAQRRDEQFF
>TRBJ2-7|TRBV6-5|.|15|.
TGTGCCAGCAGGGGTTTGGGACTGGCCGCCTACGAGCAGTACTTC
CASRGLGLAAYEQYF
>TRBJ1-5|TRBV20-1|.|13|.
TGCAGTGCTAGTGTCCGTCCGTGGGAGCCCCAGCATTTT
CSASVRPWEPQHF
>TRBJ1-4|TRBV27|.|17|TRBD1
TGTGCCAGCAGCTACAGGGGCCTTTTGGGAGTTAATGAAAAACTGTTTTTT
CASSYRGLLGVNEKLFF
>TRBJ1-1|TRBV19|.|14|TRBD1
TGTGCCAGTAGCCACGGACAGGGGAACACTGAAGCTTTCTTT
CASSHGQGNTEAFF
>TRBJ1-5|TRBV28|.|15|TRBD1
TGTGCCAGTCTTCGGGACAGGCGAAACAATCAGCCCCAGCATTTT
CASLRDRRNNQPQHF
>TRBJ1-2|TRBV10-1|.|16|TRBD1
TGCGCCAGCAGTAGTACCGGGACAGCGCCTAACTATGGCTACACCTTC
CASSSTGTAPNYGYTF
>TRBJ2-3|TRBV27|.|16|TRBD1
TGTGCCAGCAGTCCAGGACAGGGTCGCGTTACAGATACGCAGTATTTT
CASSPGQGRVTDTQYF
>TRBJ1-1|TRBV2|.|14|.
TGTGCCAGCAGACTGACAGGCGTGAACACTGAAGCTTTCTTT
CASRLTGVNTEAFF
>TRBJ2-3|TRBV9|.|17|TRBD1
TGTGCCAGCAGCGTTGAGCCAGGGACAGGGGTAACAGATACGCAGTATTTT
CASSVEPGTGVTDTQYF
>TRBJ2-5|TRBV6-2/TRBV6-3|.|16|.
TGTGCCAGCAGTTACTCAGAGGCACGTGGTGGGGAGACCCAGTACTTC
CASSYSEARGGETQYF
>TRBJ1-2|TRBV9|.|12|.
TGTGCCAGCCGGGGGAATGGGTATGGCTACACCTTC
CASRGNGYGYTF
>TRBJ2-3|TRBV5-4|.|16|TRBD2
TGTGCCAGCAGCTTGCTAGCGGGAGCCGGGACAGATACGCAGTATTTT
CASSLLAGAGTDTQYF
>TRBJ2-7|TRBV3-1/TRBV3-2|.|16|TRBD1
TGTGCCAGCAGCCAAGATACCGGGACAGGGACCTACGAGCAGTACTTC
CASSQDTGTGTYEQYF